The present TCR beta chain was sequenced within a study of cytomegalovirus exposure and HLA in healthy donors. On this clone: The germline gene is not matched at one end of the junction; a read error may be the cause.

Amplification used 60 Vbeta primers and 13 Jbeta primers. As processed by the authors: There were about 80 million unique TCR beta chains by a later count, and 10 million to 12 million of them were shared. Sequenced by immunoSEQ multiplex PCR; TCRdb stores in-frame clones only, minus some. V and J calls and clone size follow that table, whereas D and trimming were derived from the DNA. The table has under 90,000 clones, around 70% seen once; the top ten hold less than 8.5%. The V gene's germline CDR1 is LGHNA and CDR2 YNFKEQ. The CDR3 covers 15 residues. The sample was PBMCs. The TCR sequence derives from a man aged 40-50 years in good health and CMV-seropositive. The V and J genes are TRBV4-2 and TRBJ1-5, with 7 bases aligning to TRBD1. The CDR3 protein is CASSQQDRDPSPRHF. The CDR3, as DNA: TGTGCCAGCAGCCAACAAGACAGGGATCCATCGCCCCGGCATTTT.